The entry that follows covers one TCR beta chain sequence. From the 5' RACE reads, TCRdb lists one entry per CDR3 protein and no DNA. In total, the table holds approximately 460,000 distinct CDR3 sequences. This sample was included in a study of T cells expressing NK-cell markers. The wider study: Eight donors were sequenced, seven testing HCMV-seropositive and one testing seronegative.

Germline V gene data show CDR1 as SGHVS and CDR2 as FNYEAQ. CDR3 length: 12 residues. This receptor was taken from a woman aged 18 to 75 in good health. The V gene is TRBV7-6, the J gene TRBJ2-1; the TCRdb call, TRBD1, lacks DNA for checking. The source material was blood T cells: a sorted CD56 or NKG2C T cell subset, CD4+ or CD8+ T cells, or bulk PBMC T cells (not recorded which). This chain's CDR3 is CASSRQGDEQFF.